This paragraph covers one T cell receptor (beta chain) sequence. Its specificity is unknown. Treatment: oral pan-JAK inhibitor, 5-10 mg twice daily. This sample was included in a study of CD8+ T cells in alopecia areata. Following RNA extraction, reverse transcription yielded cDNA that acted as the sequencing template. Some clones are missing from TCRdb's copy, which holds only in-frame ones; the method was immunoSEQ multiplex PCR. The data hold 190,000 or so clones, with 60% to 70% observed a single time. V shed 0 bases and J shed 4 bases, with 3 bases lying between them. The CDR3 length is 12 residues. Germline lookup yields CDR1 GTSNPN and CDR2 SVGIG (reference sequence). Points from the study as a whole: Scalp clonality and expanded CD8+ clones among the top 100 were significantly decreased by tofacitinib.

Sequenced here: CD4+ T cells sorted from blood, sampled at week 4, from a patient treated with tofacitinib. V usage is TRBV30 and J usage is TRBJ2-2; D gene ambiguous. This TCR was recovered from a human donor with alopecia areata. For the CDR3, the DNA is TGTGCCTGGAGTGTCTTCACCGGGGAGCTGTTTTTT. As protein: CAWSVFTGELFF.